This passage covers 15 T cell receptor beta chains from one sample sequenced in a study of blood T cell repertoires in COVID-19. Only in-frame clones appear in the TCRdb table, and some are missing; sequencing was by immunoSEQ multiplex PCR. The sample lists about 290,000 clones; about nine tenths were seen once. Sequences were obtained from PBMCs or T cells enriched from blood (not recorded which). These TCRs come from a woman between 40 and 55 years old who had recovered from COVID-19.

The rearrangement uses TRBV29-1 and TRBJ1-1, with 8 nucleotides matching TRBD1. The trim removed 0 bases at V and 11 bases at J, leaving 14 bases unmatched. Germline V lookup: CDR1 SQVTM, CDR2 ANQGSEA. There are 15 residues in the CDR3. The CDR3 DNA is TGCAGCGTTGAAGATCGGAGCCGACAGGGGAGCGGGGCTTTCTTT. Amino acid sequence: CSVEDRSRQGSGAFF.

The chain couples TRBV25-1 to TRBJ1-1; D may be TRBD1 (5 bases). This CDR3 is built from 13 residues. CDR1 and CDR2 (germline): MGHDK, SYGVNS. Between the trimmed V and J ends, which lost 5 bases and 1 base, there was a span of 8 bases. CDR3 nucleotide sequence: TGTGCCAGCAGTTACACAGGGAACACTGAAGCTTTCTTT. Translating it yields CASSYTGNTEAFF.

This sequence joins TRBV4-1 and TRBJ1-2; D is unclear. The CDR3 is 16 amino acids. The germline gives CDR1 MGHRA, CDR2 YSYEKL. Trimming shortened V by 0 bases and J by 3 bases, and 14 bases separated the two germline ends. CDR3 sequence (DNA): TGCGCCAGCAGCCAAGATAGCGCGGGCCTGGACTATGGCTACACCTTC. The encoded protein is CASSQDSAGLDYGYTF.

With respect to this clone: The sample carries other DNA sequences with the same CDR3. The chain is built from TRBV5-1 and TRBJ2-3; D is unresolved. With 0 bases removed from V and 1 base from J, the gap between germline ends came to 6 bases. Germline CDR1 SGHRS, CDR2 YFSETQ. The CDR3 spans 14 residues. This CDR3 is CASSLEGGTDTQYF. CDR3 DNA: TGCGCCAGCAGCTTGGAAGGAGGCACAGATACGCAGTATTTT.

In the case of this clone: Other DNA sequences in the sample encode the same CDR3. The V and J genes are TRBV5-1 and TRBJ1-2, with TRBD1 as a possible D gene (5 bases). Trimming took 0 bases from V and 2 from J, leaving 8 bases between them. The CDR3 has 14 residues. CDR1 and CDR2 from the germline V gene are SGHRS and YFSETQ. CDR3 in DNA: TGCGCCAGCAGCTTGGACAGGCTAAACTATGGCTACACCTTC. Encoded protein: CASSLDRLNYGYTF. The whole variable domain, remainder taken from reference TRBV5-1 and TRBJ1-2, is KAGVTQTPRYLIKTRGQQVTLSCSPISGHRSVSWYQQTPGQGLQFLFEYFSETQRNKGNFPGRFSGRQFSNSRSEMNVSTLELGDSALYLCASSLDRLNYGYTFGSGTRLTVV.

The rearrangement joins TRBV15 to TRBJ2-7; D gene unclear. The CDR3 contains 15 residues. With 0 bases removed from V and 2 bases from J, the gap between germline ends came to 11 bases. Germline V gene data show CDR1 as LNHNV and CDR2 as YYDKDF (reference sequence). The CDR3 here is CATSRDLRGTYEQYF. The CDR3 DNA reads TGTGCCACCAGCAGAGATTTGCGAGGAACCTACGAGCAGTACTTC.

This chain's CDR3 is CASSQGGRSWYTF. In DNA form, the CDR3 reads TGTGCCAGCAGCCAAGGGGGCCGGAGTTGGTACACCTTC. J is TRBJ1-2 and V is TRBV3-1 (or the pseudogene TRBV3-2), with D perhaps matching TRBD1 (5 bases). The CDR3 covers 13 residues. The germline V and J ends were trimmed by 1 base and 11 bases, with 14 bases remaining between them. The V gene's germline CDR1 is LGHDT and CDR2 YNNKEL (reference sequence).

With regard to this clone: Other DNA variants within this sample encode the same CDR3. This chain links TRBV7-9 with TRBJ1-5; D is undetermined. The ends were cut back, 5 bases at V and 2 bases at J, with 4 bases in the middle. Germline CDR1 and CDR2: SEHNR and FQNEAQ (reference sequence). The CDR3 runs 12 residues. The CDR3 here is CASSPGNQPQHF. The CDR3 DNA is TGTGCCAGCAGCCCGGGCAATCAGCCCCAGCATTTT.

Comment on this clone: The same CDR3 also results from other DNA sequences found in this sample. The V and J genes are TRBV19 and TRBJ1-3; D possibly corresponds to TRBD1 (5 bases). The CDR3 contains 14 residues. CDR1 LNHDA and CDR2 SQIVND come from the germline V gene (reference sequence). The V and J ends lost 2 bases and 1 base respectively, with 6 bases between them. The chain's CDR3 is CASSIRGSGNTIYF. The CDR3 nucleotides read TGTGCCAGTAGTATAAGGGGATCTGGAAACACCATATATTTT.

This rearrangement joins TRBV24-1 to TRBJ2-2; the D gene is possibly TRBD2 (6 bases). Germline CDR1 is KGHDR and CDR2 is SFDVKD. There are 13 residues in the CDR3. The V and J ends lost 5 bases and 5 bases respectively, with 8 bases between them. The CDR3 nucleotides are TGTGCCACCAGTGGGAGGGGAACCGGGGAGCTGTTTTTT. Protein: CATSGRGTGELFF.

This sequence joins TRBV5-4 and TRBJ1-1; 11 nucleotides align to TRBD1. Germline CDR1 and CDR2: SGHNT and YYREEE (reference sequence). V lost 0 bases and J lost 6; bases outside the gene matches: 16. The CDR3 covers 19 residues. CDR3 nucleotides: TGTGCCAGCAGCTTGGAGCAATCGGTCCGGGACAGGGGGAAGGCTGAAGCTTTCTTT. This codes for CASSLEQSVRDRGKAEAFF.

The chain couples TRBV7-9 to TRBJ2-7, with D possibly matching TRBD1 (6 bases). The CDR3 is made up of 13 amino acids. V lost 5 bases and J 2 bases, leaving 10 bases between the germline ends. Germline assignment: CDR1 SEHNR and CDR2 FQNEAQ (reference sequence). The CDR3 is CASSATGTYEQYF. For the CDR3, the DNA is TGTGCCAGCAGCGCGACAGGTACCTACGAGCAGTACTTC. Looking up the rest from reference TRBV7-9 and TRBJ2-7 gives the full variable domain: DTGVSQNPRHKITKRGQNVTFRCDPISEHNRLYWYRQTLGQGPEFLTYFQNEAQLEKSRLLSDRFSAERPKGSFSTLEIQRTEQGDSAMYLCASSATGTYEQYFGPGTRLTVT.

This clone has just one count. This chain connects TRBV18 to TRBJ2-7, with D possibly TRBD1 on 6 matching bases. Trimming left V 0 bases short and J 6 bases short, with 15 bases between. Germline values: CDR1 KGHSH, CDR2 LQKENI. CDR3 length equals 15 residues. The CDR3 sequence is CASSPPALIRGEQYF. The DNA of the CDR3 is TGTGCCAGCTCACCACCAGCCCTAATCAGGGGCGAGCAGTACTTC.

This chain connects TRBV18 to TRBJ1-2; 7 nucleotides agree with TRBD1. Looked up from germline, CDR1 is KGHSH and CDR2 is LQKENI. The CDR3 loop spans 14 amino acids. Germline trimming cut 2 bases from V and 8 bases from J; bases unmatched to any gene: 8. The CDR3 loop is CASSPGIGGDGYTF. The CDR3 DNA reads as TGTGCCAGCTCACCAGGTATAGGGGGCGACGGCTACACCTTC.

This sequence joins TRBV19 and TRBJ1-4; 8 positions match TRBD1. The CDR3 contains 15 residues. Germline assignment: CDR1 LNHDA and CDR2 SQIVND (reference sequence). With V trimmed by 6 bases and J by 5 bases, 8 bases remained unmatched. CDR3 residues: CASRNRDRQNEKLFF. The DNA of the CDR3 is TGTGCCAGTAGAAACCGGGACAGGCAAAATGAAAAACTGTTTTTT.